Below, 9 T cell receptor beta chains from the same sample are listed, as sequenced in a study of blood T cell repertoires in COVID-19. TCRdb's table, derived via immunoSEQ multiplex PCR, lists solely in-frame clones and lacks some. The data contain 150,000 to 200,000 clones, approximately 88% of them singletons. The sequencing sample was made of peripheral blood. Every receptor here comes from a woman aged 25-40 years with acute or convalescent COVID-19.

This clone was detected once. The rearrangement uses TRBV28 and TRBJ1-6, with D possibly being TRBD1 (5 bases). V was cut by 7 bases and J by 9 bases, with 16 bases left in between. CDR1 and CDR2 from the germline V gene are MDHEN and SYDVKM. The CDR3 spans 14 residues. CDR3: CASNMGQSLSPLHF. CDR3 DNA sequence: TGTGCCAGCAATATGGGGCAGAGCCTTTCACCCCTCCACTTT.

CDR3 loop: CATSLADTQYF. CDR3 DNA sequence: TGTGCCACCAGTCTCGCAGATACGCAGTATTTT. This chain links TRBV24-1 with TRBJ2-3; D is ambiguous. The CDR3 runs to 11 residues. The ends were cut back, 6 bases at V and 4 bases at J, with 4 bases in the middle. Germline values: CDR1 KGHDR, CDR2 SFDVKD.

V is TRBV28 and J is TRBJ2-3; TRBD2 might be the D (6 bases). Trimming removed 6 bases at V and 7 bases at J, with 14 bases between. Germline-derived CDR1 and CDR2 are MDHEN and SYDVKM. This CDR3 is 13 amino acids long. CDR3 protein: CASSPPSANTQYF. CDR3 bases: TGTGCCAGCAGCCCCCCTAGCGCCAATACGCAGTATTTT.

This chain connects TRBV28 to TRBJ2-2, with TRBD2 identical over 7 bases. The CDR3 extends over 13 amino acids. J lost 3 bases, V lost 9 bases, and 4 bases had no gene match. Germline lookup yields CDR1 MDHEN and CDR2 SYDVKM. This chain's CDR3 is CASWDYDTGELFF. CDR3 DNA sequence: TGTGCCAGTTGGGACTATGACACCGGGGAGCTGTTTTTT.

The rearrangement links TRBV28 to TRBJ2-3; 9 bases match TRBD2. Germline V CDR1 and CDR2: MDHEN, SYDVKM. This CDR3 has 16 residues. V was pared by 6 bases and J by 6 bases, with 13 bases of the junction left unmatched. In nucleotides, the CDR3 is TGTGCCAGCAGCCGTACTATAGCGGGAGAGGGTGATACGCAGTATTTT. This sequence encodes CASSRTIAGEGDTQYF.

This clone was found once. The genes are TRBV29-1 and TRBJ2-1, with a tentative D call TRBD1 (5 bases). Looked up from germline, CDR1 is SQVTM and CDR2 is ANQGSEA. The CDR3 has 12 residues. Deletions cut 7 bases from V and 7 bases from J, with 14 bases between. The CDR3 loop reads CSAPAPGNEQFF. As DNA, the CDR3 is TGCAGCGCTCCGGCCCCAGGGAATGAGCAGTTCTTC.

The chain links TRBV10-2 to TRBJ2-1; D unresolved. Per the germline V gene, CDR1 is WSHSY and CDR2 is SAAADI. The CDR3 length is 14 residues. The V end lost 6 bases, the J end lost 9 bases, and 18 bases lay between the germline ends. The CDR3 region has the DNA TGCGCCAGCAGCTCAGCACCTTTTGGAGCTGAGCAGTTCTTC. This sequence encodes CASSSAPFGAEQFF.

The chain joins TRBV30 to TRBJ2-3; weak D call: TRBD1 (5 bases). Germline CDR1 reads GTSNPN; CDR2 reads SVGIG (reference sequence). The CDR3 sequence is 13 residues long. V was trimmed by 8 bases and J by 4 bases, leaving 16 bases between them. The CDR3 sequence: CALSKGAADTQYF. DNA of the CDR3: TGTGCCCTGAGTAAAGGGGCAGCAGATACGCAGTATTTT. Using reference TRBV30 and TRBJ2-3 for the parts outside the CDR3, the full variable domain is SQTIHQWPATLVQPVGSPLSLECTVEGTSNPNLYWYRQAAGRGLQLLFYSVGIGQISSEVPQNLSASRPQDRQFILSSKKLLLSDSGFYLCALSKGAADTQYFGPGTRLTVL.

V and J are TRBV29-1 and TRBJ2-7; weak D call: TRBD1 (6 bases). The CDR3 loop spans 11 amino acids. Looked up from germline, CDR1 is SQVTM and CDR2 is ANQGSEA. Trimming shortened V by 4 bases and J by 3 bases, and 7 bases separated the two germline ends. The CDR3 region is CSVGDNYEQYF. As DNA, the CDR3 is TGCAGCGTTGGGGACAACTACGAGCAGTACTTC.